A single T cell receptor (beta chain) is shown here with its context. The sample comes from a study of blood T cell repertoires in COVID-19. Study background: Samples came from the United States, Italy and Spain, spanning acute and convalescent COVID-19. T cells, B-cell-depleted T cells, or PBMCs provided the cDNA or gDNA that served as material.

Enrolled during active infection, Seattle patients were then followed longitudinally. In the original processing: Nucleated cell number was recorded as an estimate derived from reference gene primer amplification. The method was immunoSEQ multiplex PCR; TCRdb's version includes in-frame clones alone and lacks a portion of them. The V and J calls and clone size were taken over from that table, and D and trimming were inferred from the DNA. Seen here are about 56,000 clones, about four fifths observed once, and the top ten hold about 16%. Deletions cut 0 bases from V and 6 bases from J, with 8 bases between. The CDR3 extends over 13 amino acids. Looked up from germline, CDR1 is MNHNY and CDR2 is SVGAGI (reference sequence).

J is TRBJ1-1 and V is TRBV6-6, with a tentative D call TRBD1 (5 bases). The sequenced sample was peripheral blood. The receptor was isolated from a man aged 60-69 years with COVID-19, enrolled during active disease. Here the CDR3 DNA reads TGTGCCAGCAGTTACTCGACAGAACCTGAAGCTTTCTTT. Translation: CASSYSTEPEAFF.